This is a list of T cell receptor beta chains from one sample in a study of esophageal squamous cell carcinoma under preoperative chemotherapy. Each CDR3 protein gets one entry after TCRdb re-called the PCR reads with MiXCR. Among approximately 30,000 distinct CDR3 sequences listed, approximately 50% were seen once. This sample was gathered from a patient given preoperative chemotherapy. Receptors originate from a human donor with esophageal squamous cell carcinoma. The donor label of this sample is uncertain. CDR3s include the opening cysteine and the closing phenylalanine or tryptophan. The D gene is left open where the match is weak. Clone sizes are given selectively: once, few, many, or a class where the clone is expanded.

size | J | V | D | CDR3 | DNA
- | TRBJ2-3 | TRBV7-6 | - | CAGSLGADTQYF | TGTGCCGGCAGCTTAGGGGCAGATACGCAGTACTTT
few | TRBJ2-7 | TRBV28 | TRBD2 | CASRRGLAGYEQYF | TGTGCCAGCAGAAGAGGACTAGCGGGCTACGAGCAGTACTTC
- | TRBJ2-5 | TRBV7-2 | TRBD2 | CASGVAGGRAQDTQYF | TGTGCCAGCGGGGTAGCGGGGGGCCGGGCCCAAGACACCCAGTACTTC
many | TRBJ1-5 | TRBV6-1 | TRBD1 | CASRDRGNQPQHF | TGTGCCAGCAGAGACAGGGGGAATCAGCCCCAGCATTTT
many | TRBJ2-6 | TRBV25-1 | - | CASSRTTGLHSGANVLTF | TGTGCCAGCAGTAGGACGACAGGCCTACACTCTGGGGCCAACGTCCTGACTTTC
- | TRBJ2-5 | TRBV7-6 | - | CARGSGARDPETQYF | TGTGCCAGGGGCTCAGGAGCCAGGGACCCAGAGACGCAGTACTTT
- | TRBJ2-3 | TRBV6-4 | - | CASSDSWRSATNTQYF | TGTGCCAGCAGTGACTCGTGGCGAAGCGCCACAAATACGCAGTACTTT
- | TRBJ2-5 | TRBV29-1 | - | CSVALGPTQYF | TGCAGCGTGGCACTAGGGCCGACCCAGTACTTC
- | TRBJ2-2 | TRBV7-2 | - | CASSLEGGSTGALFF | TGTGCCAGCAGCTTAGAAGGTGGGAGCACCGGGGCGCTGTTTTTT
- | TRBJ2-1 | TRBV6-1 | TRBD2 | CASSELVAGGPRRGEQFF | TGTGCCAGCAGTGAATTGGTAGCGGGGGGGCCAAGACGTGGTGAGCAGTTCTTC
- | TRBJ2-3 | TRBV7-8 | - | CASSLVLRIASTDTQYF | TGTGCCAGCAGCTTAGTTCTGCGGATAGCTAGCACAGATACGCAGTATTTT
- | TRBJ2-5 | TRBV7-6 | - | CGAGLGGRDPETQYF | TGTGGCGCGGGGCTCGGGGGCCGTGACCCAGAGACCCAGTACTTC
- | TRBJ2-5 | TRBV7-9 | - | CAGGPGGRMAETQYF | TGTGCCGGGGGGCCCGGGGGGCGGATGGCAGAGACCCAGTACTTC
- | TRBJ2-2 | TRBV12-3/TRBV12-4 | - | CASNLNFGGTLYF | TGTGCCAGCAACCTCAACTTCGGAGGTACGCTGTATTTT
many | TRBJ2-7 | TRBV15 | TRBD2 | CATSRGLAGAYEQYF | TGTGCCACCAGCAGGGGACTAGCGGGGGCCTACGAGCAGTACTTC
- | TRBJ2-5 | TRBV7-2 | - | CASSPGGAEEIQYF | TGTGCCAGCAGCCCGGGCGGTGCAGAAGAGATCCAGTACTTC
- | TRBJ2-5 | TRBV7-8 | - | CARGTGGLAKNIQYF | TGTGCCAGGGGCACGGGCGGCCTAGCCAAAAACATCCAGTACTTC
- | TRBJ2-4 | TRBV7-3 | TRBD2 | CASSAVPGGGIKNIQYF | TGTGCCAGCAGCGCCGTACCGGGGGGAGGGATCAAAAACATTCAGTACTTC
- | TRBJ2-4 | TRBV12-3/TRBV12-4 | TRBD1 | CAGRGTGRGNIQYF | TGTGCGGGCAGGGGGACGGGTCGTGGAAACATTCAGTACTTC
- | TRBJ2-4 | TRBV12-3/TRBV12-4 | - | CATGVGGANMQYF | TGTGCCACGGGCGTGGGGGGCGCAAACATGCAGTATTTC
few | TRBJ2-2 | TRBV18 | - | CASRDNNANTGELFF | TGTGCCAGCCGGGACAACAACGCGAACACCGGGGAGCTGTTTTTT
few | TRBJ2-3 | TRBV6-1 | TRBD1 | CASSEKGGTGFPDTQYF | TGTGCCAGCAGTGAAAAGGGAGGGACAGGGTTTCCAGATACGCAGTATTTT
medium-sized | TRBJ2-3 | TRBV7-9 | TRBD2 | CASSRPSGRAIDTQYF | TGTGCCAGCAGCCGACCGAGCGGGAGGGCCATTGATACGCAGTATTTT
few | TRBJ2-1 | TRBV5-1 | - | CASSLRTDPYNEQFF | TGCGCCAGCAGCTTGCGTACGGACCCCTACAATGAGCAGTTCTTC
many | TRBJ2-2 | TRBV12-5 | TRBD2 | CASAGGGGRAGELFF | TGTGCTAGTGCTGGAGGTGGCGGGAGGGCCGGGGAGCTGTTTTTT
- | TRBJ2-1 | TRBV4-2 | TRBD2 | CASSLTSGSSDEQFF | TGTGCCAGCAGCCTCACTAGCGGGAGTAGCGATGAGCAGTTCTTC
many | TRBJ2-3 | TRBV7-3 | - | CASSLTFSGTTQYF | TGTGCCAGCAGCTTAACGTTCTCGGGGACTACGCAGTATTTT
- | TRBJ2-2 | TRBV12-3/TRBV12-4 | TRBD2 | CASSHWTSGMYTGELFF | TGTGCCAGCAGTCACTGGACTAGCGGGATGTATACCGGGGAGCTGTTTTTT
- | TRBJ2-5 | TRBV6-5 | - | CASSYSIRDQDTQYF | TGTGCCAGCAGTTACTCGATCCGTGACCAAGATACCCAGTACTTC
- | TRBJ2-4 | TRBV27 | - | CASRGMAQDTQYF | TGTGCCAGCAGGGGGATGGCCCAAGACACCCAGTACTTC
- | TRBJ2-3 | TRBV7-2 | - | CASAAQGGRGKDTQYF | TGTGCCAGCGCGGCGCAGGGGGGGAGAGGGAAAGATACCCAGTATTTT
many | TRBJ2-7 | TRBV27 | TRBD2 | CASGRDSRFSEQYF | TGTGCCAGCGGGAGGGACTCCCGATTCTCCGAGCAGTACTTC
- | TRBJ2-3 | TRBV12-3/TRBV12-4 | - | CASTWGRGVSTDTQYF | TGTGCCAGCACATGGGGGCGCGGGGTGAGCACAGATACGCAGTATTTT
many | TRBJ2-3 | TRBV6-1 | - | CASQGRGSRDTQYF | TGTGCCAGCCAGGGAAGGGGGAGTAGAGATACGCAGTATTTT
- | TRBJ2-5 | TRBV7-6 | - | CASSHQATQFF | TGTGCCAGCAGCCATCAAGCGACCCAATTCTTC
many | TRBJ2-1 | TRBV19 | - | CASSIGPGRGNEQFF | TGTGCCAGTAGTATAGGCCCGGGAAGGGGCAATGAGCAGTTCTTC
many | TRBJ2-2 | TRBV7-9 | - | CASRIGDAGELFF | TGTGCCAGCAGGATCGGGGATGCCGGGGAGCTGTTTTTT
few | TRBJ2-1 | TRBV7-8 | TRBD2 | CASSLGGGGASREQFF | TGTGCCAGCAGCTTAGGTGGCGGGGGGGCTTCCCGTGAGCAGTTCTTC
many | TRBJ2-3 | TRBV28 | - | CASSLSADTQYF | TGTGCCAGCAGTTTGAGCGCAGATACGCAGTATTTT
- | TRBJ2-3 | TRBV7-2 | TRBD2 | CASTTSAVSTETQYF | TGTGCCAGCACCACTAGCGCAGTGAGCACAGAGACGCAGTATTTT
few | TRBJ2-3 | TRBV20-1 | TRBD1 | CSAPDRPADTQYF | TGCAGTGCACCGGACAGGCCCGCAGATACGCAGTATTTT
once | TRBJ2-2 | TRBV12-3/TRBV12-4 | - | CAMALSTGALFF | TGTGCAATGGCTCTGAGCACCGGTGCGCTGTTTTTT
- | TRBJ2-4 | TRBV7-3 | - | CASSLRGSATNTQYF | TGTGCCAGCAGCTTAAGGGGGAGCGCCACAAACACGCAGTACTTC
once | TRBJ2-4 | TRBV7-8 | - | CASVSGQRDKNTQYF | TGTGCCAGCGTCTCGGGCCAGCGGGACAAAAACACTCAGTACTTC